The entry below gives a single T cell receptor (beta chain) sequence along with its context. The antigen is not known. These data are taken from a study of T cells in Graves' hyperthyroidism and ophthalmopathy. Authors of the study amplified TCR beta CDR3 regions from RNA transcripts. In the first-round RT-PCR of the TCR CDR3, the HTBI primer set was used. MiXCR, applied by TCRdb to the multiplex PCR reads, yields one record per CDR3 protein. The table lists 690,000 or so distinct CDR3 sequences, roughly 20% of them singletons. General study results and limits: Blood held most thyroid clonotypes expanded above 0.001 frequency.

CDR3 size: 14 residues. V was shortened by 6 bases and J by 3 bases, with 12 bases between the two germline ends. Germline V gives CDR1 SGHRS, CDR2 YFSETQ. The origin of this receptor is a woman between 50 and 59 years old with Graves' hyperthyroidism that later progressed to Graves' ophthalmopathy. The chain employs TRBV5-1 and TRBJ1-4; TRBD1 is a possible D gene (6 bases). The sequenced material came from blood. The CDR3 region is CASTYGQPNEKLFF. CDR3 sequence (DNA): TGCGCCAGCACCTACGGACAGCCTAATGAAAAACTGTTTTTT.